These 26 T cell receptor beta chains share one sample of origin, sequenced in a study of T cell responses to AZD1222 COVID-19 vaccine. The repertoire was sequenced with immunoSEQ multiplex PCR; TCRdb's copy has only in-frame clones and lacks some. This table holds roughly 120,000 clones, under 95% found once. The specimen was peripheral blood, collected on day 0 of AZD1222 vaccination. These receptors all stem from an adult in good health.

This sequence joins TRBV5-1 and TRBJ2-7; weak D call: TRBD1 (5 bases). Germline CDR1 is SGHRS and CDR2 is YFSETQ. The V and J ends lost 7 bases and 0 bases respectively, with 14 bases between them. The CDR3 sequence is 14 residues long. The CDR3 DNA reads as TGCGCCAGCGTCCGCGACAGCAGCTCCTACGAGCAGTACTTC. Protein product: CASVRDSSSYEQYF.

The chain recombines TRBV28 with TRBJ2-7, with D unclear. Trimming shortened V by 6 bases and J by 5 bases, and 20 bases separated the two germline ends. The CDR3 totals 15 residues. Germline CDR1 MDHEN, CDR2 SYDVKM. CDR3 sequence (DNA): TGTGCCAGCAGCCCCCCGGCGGCTGGGCAGCACGAGCAGTACTTC. It is translated as CASSPPAAGQHEQYF.

This chain connects TRBV12-3 or TRBV12-4 to TRBJ2-7; D is unresolved. Trimming removed 2 bases at V and 4 bases at J, with 6 bases between. This CDR3 is built from 12 residues. Here the CDR3 DNA reads TGTGCCAGCAGTTTAAATAAGTACGAGCAGTACTTC. Residues: CASSLNKYEQYF.

J is TRBJ2-5 and V is TRBV12-3 or TRBV12-4, with TRBD1 as a possible D gene (5 bases). V dropped 6 bases and J dropped 5 bases, with 13 bases sitting between them. The CDR3 contains 13 residues. In DNA form, the CDR3 reads TGTGCCAGCAGCCGTGGACATATGGAGACCCAGTACTTC. Its protein product is CASSRGHMETQYF.

This chain joins TRBV11-3 and TRBJ2-2; D is uncertain. Trimming cost V 6 bases and J 1 base, with 6 bases left between them. CDR1 is SGHNT, CDR2 YENEEA, per germline. The CDR3 contains 13 residues. CDR3 sequence reads: CASSFGNTGELFF. The CDR3 DNA reads TGTGCCAGCAGTTTCGGGAACACCGGGGAGCTGTTTTTT.

This clone was counted a few times. The genes are TRBV7-8 and TRBJ1-4, with D possibly TRBD1 on 5 matching bases. Deletions cut 3 bases from V and 8 bases from J, with 13 bases between. From germline, CDR1 is SGHVS and CDR2 FQNEAQ. The CDR3 spans 14 residues. CDR3 DNA sequence: TGTGCCAGCAGCTTCACCGGGACCGCAGAAAAACTGTTTTTT. Its translation: CASSFTGTAEKLFF.

This rearrangement joins TRBV4-1 to TRBJ1-1; 7 bases are shared with TRBD1. Trimming at V came to 6 bases and at J to 0 bases, leaving 7 bases not matched to a gene. The CDR3 length is 15 residues. CDR1 and CDR2 (germline): MGHRA, YSYEKL. DNA of the CDR3: TGCGCCAGCAGAATAACCGGGACAGTGAACACTGAAGCTTTCTTT. It specifies CASRITGTVNTEAFF.

The chain couples TRBV21-1 to TRBJ2-1; the table's D gene call, TRBD2, was not cross checked with the DNA. TRBV21-1 is labeled a pseudogene. This CDR3 contains 18 residues. CDR3 DNA sequence: TGTGCCAGCAGCACCAAAGTTAAACTAGCGGGGGCGTACAATGAGCAGTTCTTC. This translates into CASSTKVKLAGAYNEQFF.

The rearrangement joins TRBV6-5 to TRBJ2-1; D is ambiguous. The germline V gene has CDR1 MNHEY and CDR2 SVGAGI. V shed 5 bases and J shed 5 bases, with 16 bases lying between them. The CDR3 contains 15 residues. The CDR3 protein is CASSSRVNYDNEQFF. DNA of the CDR3: TGTGCCAGCAGTAGTCGGGTAAACTACGACAATGAGCAGTTCTTC.

J is TRBJ1-1 and V is TRBV7-9; TRBD1 is a possible D gene (5 bases). The CDR3 has 12 amino acids. Trimming removed 5 bases from V and 8 bases from J, with 12 bases in between. CDR1 and CDR2 (germline): SEHNR, FQNEAQ (reference sequence). This CDR3 reads CASSPGGGEAFF. Written as DNA, the CDR3 is TGTGCCAGCAGCCCTGGGGGGGGAGAAGCTTTCTTT.

The chain employs TRBV7-2 and TRBJ2-5; TRBD2 matches 10 bases. The CDR3 is 15 amino acids. With 4 bases clipped from V and 5 bases from J, the junction kept 7 bases outside the gene matches. Looked up from germline, CDR1 is SGHTA and CDR2 is FQGNSA. The CDR3 region is CASSSSGGAFETQYF. The DNA of the CDR3 is TGTGCCAGCAGCTCGAGCGGGGGGGCCTTCGAGACCCAGTACTTC.

The chain has TRBV21-1 and TRBJ1-4. TRBV21-1 corresponds to a pseudogene. This CDR3 comprises 14 residues. CDR3 residues: CASSGGAGNEKLFF. CDR3 DNA sequence: TGTGCCAGCAGTGGAGGGGCGGGAAATGAAAAACTGTTTTTT.

The rearrangement links TRBV7-9 to TRBJ1-5, with D maybe TRBD1 (5 bases). CDR1 and CDR2 (germline): SEHNR, FQNEAQ (reference sequence). CDR3 length: 14 amino acids. The V and J ends lost 0 bases and 5 bases respectively, with 8 bases between them. The CDR3 DNA follows: TGTGCCAGCAGCTTAGCAGGGGCAGATCAGCCCCAGCATTTT. Its translation is CASSLAGADQPQHF.

J is TRBJ1-2 and V is TRBV6-5; 9 bases line up with TRBD1. This CDR3 has 12 amino acids. V lost 8 bases to trimming and J lost 10 bases; unmatched junction nucleotides: 8. Per germline, CDR1 MNHEY and CDR2 SVGAGI. CDR3 sequence reads: CASFGGQGFYTF. CDR3 DNA sequence: TGTGCCAGCTTCGGGGGACAGGGTTTCTACACCTTC.

The chain combines TRBV23-1 with TRBJ2-3; maybe TRBD2 (6 bases). TRBV23-1 falls under the ORF class, with uncertain function. V was trimmed by 0 bases and J by 3 bases, leaving 19 bases between them. This CDR3 spans 18 amino acids. This CDR3 is CASSQSKGPQEGTDTQYF. CDR3 DNA sequence: TGCGCCAGCAGTCAATCGAAGGGACCTCAGGAGGGAACAGATACGCAGTATTTT.

The V and J genes are TRBV5-1 and TRBJ1-4; D unclear. V was cut by 4 bases and J by 8 bases, with 9 bases left in between. Looked up from germline, CDR1 is SGHRS and CDR2 is YFSETQ. The CDR3 consists of 12 residues. CDR3 nucleotide sequence: TGCGCCAGCAGCCGAGTGGGAGAAAAACTGTTTTTT. Its protein is CASSRVGEKLFF.

The chain employs TRBV18 and TRBJ1-5; D is unclear. The CDR3 sequence is 15 residues long. CDR1 is KGHSH, CDR2 LQKENI, per germline. The V gene lost 3 bases and the J gene lost 3 bases, with 12 bases spanning the gap. The CDR3 DNA is TGTGCCAGCTCACCGGTAGGAGGGCCCAATCAGCCCCAGCATTTT. It translates to CASSPVGGPNQPQHF.

The chain carries TRBV5-3 and TRBJ1-2; no reliable D call. TRBV5-3 is an ORF for which the function is uncertain. V shed 4 bases and J shed 4 bases, with 14 bases lying between them. This CDR3 contains 14 residues. CDR3 coding DNA: TGTGCCAGAAGCACAGAGGACGGCTGCTATGGCTACACCTTC. This gives the protein CARSTEDGCYGYTF.

The V call is TRBV10-2, the J call TRBJ1-1, with 7 bases matching TRBD1. Germline V gene sequence: CDR1 WSHSY, CDR2 SAAADI. The CDR3 spans 13 residues. J was trimmed by 7 bases and V by 7 bases; bases with no gene match: 9. CDR3 residues: CASTPRDRGEAFF. CDR3 DNA: TGCGCCAGCACTCCCCGGGACAGAGGTGAAGCTTTCTTT.

This chain joins TRBV7-2 and TRBJ2-1; 9 bases map to TRBD2. The CDR3 sequence is 14 residues long. The V and J ends lost 3 bases and 6 bases, in that order; junction bases with no gene match: 3. Germline loops: CDR1 SGHTA, CDR2 FQGNSA. The CDR3, as DNA: TGTGCCAGCAGCTTTGGACTAGCGAGCAATGAGCAGTTCTTC. It translates to CASSFGLASNEQFF.

This clone has only one observation. The chain has TRBV7-8 and TRBJ1-2; D is possibly TRBD1 (5 bases). Germline CDR1 reads SGHVS; CDR2 reads FQNEAQ. CDR3 length: 14 amino acids. V was pared by 6 bases and J by 5 bases, with 16 bases between. The CDR3 sequence is CASSYRTGDYGYTF. CDR3 bases: TGTGCCAGCAGTTACCGGACGGGGGATTATGGCTACACCTTC. Supplemented by reference TRBV7-8 and TRBJ1-2, the full variable domain reads GAGVSQSPRYKVAKRGQDVALRCDPISGHVSLFWYQQALGQGPEFLTYFQNEAQLDKSGLPSDRFFAERPEGSVSTLKIQRTQQEDSAVYLCASSYRTGDYGYTFGSGTRLTVV.

The CDR3 nucleotides read TGTGCCAGCAGCCAAACCGGGACCAACTACGAGCAGTACTTC. It yields the protein CASSQTGTNYEQYF. The V gene is TRBV9, the J gene TRBJ2-7; D may correspond to TRBD1 or TRBD2 (5 bases each). Between the trimmed V and J ends, which lost 4 bases and 3 bases, there was a span of 14 bases. CDR1 and CDR2 from the germline V gene are SGDLS and YYNGEE. This CDR3 comprises 14 residues. The variable domain in full, with the rest retrieved from reference TRBV9 and TRBJ2-7, is DSGVTQTPKHLITATGQRVTLRCSPRSGDLSVYWYQQSLDQGLQFLIQYYNGEERAKGNILERFSAQQFPDLHSELNLSSLELGDSALYFCASSQTGTNYEQYFGPGTRLTVT.

This chain joins TRBV19 and TRBJ1-5, with 8 nucleotides matching TRBD1. V dropped 5 bases and J dropped 7; count of bases not matched to a gene: 22. CDR1 is LNHDA and CDR2 is SQIVND in the germline V gene (reference sequence). The CDR3 is 19 amino acids. The CDR3: CASSSFWQGAINSGQPQHF. CDR3 DNA sequence: TGTGCCAGTAGTTCTTTTTGGCAGGGGGCGATTAACTCAGGGCAGCCCCAGCATTTT.

The chain combines TRBV28 with TRBJ1-2; D possibly corresponds to TRBD1 (5 bases). The V gene lost 7 bases and the J gene lost 8 bases, with 17 bases spanning the gap. The CDR3 consists of 13 residues. From germline, CDR1 is MDHEN and CDR2 SYDVKM. DNA of the CDR3: TGTGCCAGCATCACCCTCGCTAAGGGGGGCTACACCTTC. It specifies CASITLAKGGYTF.

As DNA, the CDR3 is TGTGCCAGCAGTACGACCCGGGGTGAAAAACTGTTTTTT. Translated: CASSTTRGEKLFF. The chain combines TRBV2 with TRBJ1-4; D not certain. This CDR3 region has 13 residues. CDR1 SNHLY and CDR2 FYNNEI come from the germline V gene. Trimming removed 5 bases from V and 7 bases from J, with 11 bases in between.

The chain employs TRBV12-3 or TRBV12-4 and TRBJ2-7, with D perhaps TRBD1 (5 bases). V gave up 6 bases and J gave up 12 bases, with 15 bases separating them. This CDR3 has 11 amino acids. This CDR3 reads CASRSGSQWYF. In DNA, the CDR3 is TGTGCCAGCAGATCAGGGTCCCAGTGGTACTTC.